This T cell receptor beta chain was recorded in a study of blood T cell repertoires in COVID-19. Study details: Italy, Spain and the United States were the sources of the convalescent and acute COVID-19 samples. T cells, B-cell-depleted T cells, or PBMCs provided the cDNA or gDNA that served as material.

Germline CDR1 KGHSH, CDR2 LQKENI. This CDR3 is 14 amino acids long. V shed 3 bases and J shed 1 base, with 9 bases lying between them. The sample holds one count of this clone. In the authors' workflow: How many nucleated cells were present was estimated from reference gene primer amplification. Method: immunoSEQ multiplex PCR; TCRdb's copy keeps in-frame clones and lacks some. V and J calls and clone size are given by that table; D and trimming were obtained from the DNA. Of about 140,000 clones in the sample, about 87% were seen once. The TCR was taken from a man between 60 and 75 years old with active or convalescent COVID-19. Sequencing input: peripheral blood. The chain couples TRBV18 to TRBJ1-1; weak D call: TRBD1 (5 bases). The CDR3 loop is CASSPAGRNTEAFF. The CDR3 region has the DNA TGTGCCAGCTCACCGGCAGGGCGGAACACTGAAGCTTTCTTT.